Listed here is a single TCR beta chain. Antigen: not known. Trimming cost V 5 bases and J 0 bases, with 12 bases left between them. CDR1 is SGHRS, CDR2 YFSETQ, per germline. CDR3 length: 15 residues. Method: immunoSEQ multiplex PCR; TCRdb's copy keeps in-frame clones and lacks some. Of 70,000 to 95,000 clones in the sample, about 80% were seen once. This entry comes from a study of radiotherapy plus CTLA-4 blockade in lung cancer. Study at large: Overall, around 20% of patients showed an objective response, while over 25% attained disease control.

Patients in the study, people with chemo-refractory metastatic non-small-cell lung cancer, received focal radiation plus ipilimumab CTLA-4 blockade. Study findings and constraints: In blood, after radiotherapy plus ipilimumab, tumor-derived TCR clones expanded. Alongside interferon-beta, early blood T cell clone dynamics were reportedly the best predictor of response.

The receptor comes from a human donor with non-small cell lung cancer that progressed on radiotherapy plus ipilimumab. The material was peripheral blood, obtained from a patient treated with radiotherapy plus ipilimumab. This sequence joins TRBV5-1 and TRBJ1-3; D unresolved. CDR3 residues: CASRAEGNSGNTIYF. The CDR3, as DNA: TGCGCCAGCAGGGCCGAAGGCAACTCTGGAAACACCATATATTTT.